What follows are 5 T cell receptor beta chains derived from one specimen sequenced in a study of beta chain features in type 1 diabetes. As every portion of the isolated RNA was reverse transcribed, the sequencing read expressed TCRB transcripts. Here immunoSEQ multiplex PCR was the method, and the copy in TCRdb shows in-frame clones only, minus some. The sample has about 370,000 clones; approximately 15% are singletons. Sequencing was done on a sample of naive CD4+ T cells from blood. The receptors stem from a woman aged 18-30 years in good health.

The chain has TRBV28 and TRBJ2-7; D gene uncertain. The CDR3 is made up of 13 amino acids. V lost 8 bases, J lost 2 bases, and 13 bases lay in between. The germline V gene encodes CDR1 MDHEN and CDR2 SYDVKM. The CDR3 sequence: CASQVPGTYEQYF. DNA of the CDR3: TGTGCCAGCCAAGTCCCAGGAACCTACGAGCAGTACTTC.

The chain carries TRBV4-3 and TRBJ2-1; 12 nucleotides agree with TRBD2. From germline, CDR1 is LGHNA and CDR2 YSLEER. V shed 0 bases and J 7 bases; nucleotides not matched to a gene: 4. This CDR3 region has 16 residues. The CDR3 sequence: CASSQDWTSGTNEQFF. The CDR3 DNA reads as TGCGCCAGCAGCCAAGATTGGACTAGCGGGACAAATGAGCAGTTCTTC.

The chain links TRBV7-9 to TRBJ1-2; 7 bases are shared with TRBD1. Germline V gene data show CDR1 as SEHNR and CDR2 as FQNEAQ (reference sequence). The CDR3 extends over 16 amino acids. Unmatched junction bases numbered 8, after V lost 2 bases and J lost 2 bases. In DNA, the CDR3 is TGTGCCAGCAGCTTATTGGATGGACAGGCAAACTATGGCTACACCTTC. Its protein is CASSLLDGQANYGYTF. Together with reference TRBV7-9 and TRBJ1-2, the CDR3 gives the full variable domain: DTGVSQNPRHKITKRGQNVTFRCDPISEHNRLYWYRQTLGQGPEFLTYFQNEAQLEKSRLLSDRFSAERPKGSFSTLEIQRTEQGDSAMYLCASSLLDGQANYGYTFGSGTRLTVV.

This rearrangement joins TRBV5-6 to TRBJ2-1; D unclear. The CDR3 totals 19 residues. CDR1 and CDR2 (germline): SGHDT, YYEEEE. The V and J ends lost 0 bases and 0 bases respectively, with 19 bases between them. CDR3 bases: TGTGCCAGCAGCTTGGCTTTAATCGGCGTCAGGATCTCCTACAATGAGCAGTTCTTC. Translating it yields CASSLALIGVRISYNEQFF.

The V gene is TRBV30, the J gene TRBJ1-5, with D unresolved. The germline V gene has CDR1 GTSNPN and CDR2 SVGIG (reference sequence). V lost 3 bases, J lost 0 bases, and 6 bases lay in between. The CDR3 extends over 13 amino acids. The CDR3 region is CAWRQSSNQPQHF. Written as DNA, the CDR3 is TGTGCCTGGAGACAGAGTAGCAATCAGCCCCAGCATTTT.